Listed below are T cell receptor beta chains from one sample, sequenced in a study. TCRdb used MiXCR to reprocess the 5' RACE reads, holding one entry per CDR3 protein. The profile shows around 50,000 distinct CDR3 sequences, approximately 26% of them singletons. Sequencing was performed on tumor-infiltrating Tregs sorted from the breast tumor. All receptors come from a female donor with breast cancer. Each CDR3 is given with its conserved first and last residue. Fields, in order: D gene, J gene, clone size, V gene, CDR3 protein, CDR3 DNA. The D gene is left open where the match is weak. Clone size appears in some rows only: once, few, many, or a class for an expanded clone.

d_call: TRBD2
j_call: TRBJ2-1
clone_size: many
v_call: TRBV20-1
cdr3_aa: CSARVASGSWDEQFF
cdr3_nt: TGCAGTGCCAGGGTGGCTAGCGGGAGTTGGGATGAGCAGTTCTTC

d_call: -
j_call: TRBJ2-6
clone_size: -
v_call: TRBV12-3/TRBV12-4
cdr3_aa: CASSFDSSGANVLTF
cdr3_nt: TGTGCCAGCAGTTTCGACAGCTCTGGGGCCAACGTCCTGACTTTC

d_call: -
j_call: TRBJ1-1
clone_size: few
v_call: TRBV20-1
cdr3_aa: CSATGTVNTEAFF
cdr3_nt: TGCAGTGCTACGGGGACGGTGAACACTGAAGCTTTCTTT

d_call: -
j_call: TRBJ2-3
clone_size: many
v_call: TRBV7-2
cdr3_aa: CASSSPEVGTDTQYF
cdr3_nt: TGTGCCAGCAGCTCGCCGGAGGTGGGCACAGATACGCAGTATTTT

d_call: TRBD1
j_call: TRBJ2-1
clone_size: few
v_call: TRBV7-8
cdr3_aa: CASSYRDRVHEQFF
cdr3_nt: TGTGCCAGCAGCTACCGGGACAGGGTCCATGAGCAGTTCTTC

d_call: -
j_call: TRBJ2-3
clone_size: -
v_call: TRBV6-4
cdr3_aa: CTSSLGGGEGDTQYF
cdr3_nt: TGTACCAGCAGTCTCGGAGGGGGGGAAGGAGATACGCAGTATTTT

d_call: TRBD1
j_call: TRBJ1-5
clone_size: few
v_call: TRBV12-3/TRBV12-4
cdr3_aa: CASSETGAQPQHF
cdr3_nt: TGTGCCAGCAGTGAGACAGGGGCCCAGCCCCAGCATTTT

d_call: -
j_call: TRBJ1-1
clone_size: -
v_call: TRBV5-6
cdr3_aa: CASSLSPRADTEAFF
cdr3_nt: TGTGCCAGCAGCTTGAGCCCCAGGGCGGACACTGAAGCTTTCTTT

d_call: TRBD2
j_call: TRBJ2-1
clone_size: -
v_call: TRBV2
cdr3_aa: CACSFSGGAYNEQFF
cdr3_nt: TGTGCCTGCAGTTTTAGCGGGGGGGCCTACAATGAGCAGTTCTTC

d_call: -
j_call: TRBJ1-5
clone_size: -
v_call: TRBV9
cdr3_aa: CASSGDLSGNQPQHF
cdr3_nt: TGTGCCAGCAGCGGTGACCTTTCGGGCAATCAGCCCCAGCATTTT

d_call: -
j_call: TRBJ1-3
clone_size: few
v_call: TRBV12-3/TRBV12-4
cdr3_aa: CASSLDPPGSGNTIYF
cdr3_nt: TGTGCCAGCAGTTTAGATCCCCCGGGGTCTGGAAACACCATATATTTT

d_call: -
j_call: TRBJ2-7
clone_size: -
v_call: TRBV24-1
cdr3_aa: CATSDLQKQYF
cdr3_nt: TGTGCCACCAGTGATCTCCAAAAGCAGTACTTC

d_call: TRBD2
j_call: TRBJ2-1
clone_size: -
v_call: TRBV2
cdr3_aa: CASYTRGLGGLAGVNEQFF
cdr3_nt: TGTGCCAGCTATACGCGCGGCCTGGGGGGACTAGCGGGAGTTAATGAGCAGTTCTTC

d_call: -
j_call: TRBJ2-3
clone_size: many
v_call: TRBV5-6
cdr3_aa: CASSSGPLTDTQYF
cdr3_nt: TGTGCCAGCAGTTCGGGACCGCTCACAGATACGCAGTATTTT